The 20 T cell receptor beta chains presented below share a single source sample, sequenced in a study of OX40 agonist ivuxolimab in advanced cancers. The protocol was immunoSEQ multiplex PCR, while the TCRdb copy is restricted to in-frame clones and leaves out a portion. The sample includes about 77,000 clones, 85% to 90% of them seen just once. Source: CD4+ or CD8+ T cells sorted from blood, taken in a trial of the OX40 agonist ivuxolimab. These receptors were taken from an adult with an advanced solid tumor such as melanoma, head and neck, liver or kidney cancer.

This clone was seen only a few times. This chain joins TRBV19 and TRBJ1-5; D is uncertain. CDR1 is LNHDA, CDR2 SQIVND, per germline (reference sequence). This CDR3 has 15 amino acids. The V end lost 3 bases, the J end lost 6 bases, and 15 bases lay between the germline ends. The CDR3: CASSMIGPSGQPQHF. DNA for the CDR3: TGTGCCAGTAGTATGATAGGCCCCTCGGGTCAGCCCCAGCATTTT. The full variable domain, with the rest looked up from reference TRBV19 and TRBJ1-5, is DGGITQSPKYLFRKEGQNVTLSCEQNLNHDAMYWYRQDPGQGLRLIYYSQIVNDFQKGDIAEGYSVSREKKESFPLTVTSAQKNPTAFYLCASSMIGPSGQPQHFGDGTRLSIL.

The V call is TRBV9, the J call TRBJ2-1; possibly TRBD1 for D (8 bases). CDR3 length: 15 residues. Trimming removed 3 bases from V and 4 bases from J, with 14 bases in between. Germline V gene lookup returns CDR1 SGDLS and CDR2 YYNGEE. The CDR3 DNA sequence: TGTGCCAGCAGCGCTTACAGGGGGGGTTACAATGAGCAGTTCTTC. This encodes CASSAYRGGYNEQFF.

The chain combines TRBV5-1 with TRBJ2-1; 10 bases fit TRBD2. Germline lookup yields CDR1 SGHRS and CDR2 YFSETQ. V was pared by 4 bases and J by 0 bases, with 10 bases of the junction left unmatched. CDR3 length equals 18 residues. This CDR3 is CASSLRPSGGRSYNEQFF. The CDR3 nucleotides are TGCGCCAGCAGCCTCAGACCTAGCGGGGGCCGCTCCTACAATGAGCAGTTCTTC.

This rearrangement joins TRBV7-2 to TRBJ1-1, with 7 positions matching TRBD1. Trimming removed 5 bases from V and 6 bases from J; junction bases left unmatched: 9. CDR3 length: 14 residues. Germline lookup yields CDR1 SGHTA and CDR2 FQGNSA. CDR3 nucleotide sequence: TGTGCCAGCAGCCTTGCCAGGGGGTGGTCTGAAGCTTTCTTT. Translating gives CASSLARGWSEAFF.

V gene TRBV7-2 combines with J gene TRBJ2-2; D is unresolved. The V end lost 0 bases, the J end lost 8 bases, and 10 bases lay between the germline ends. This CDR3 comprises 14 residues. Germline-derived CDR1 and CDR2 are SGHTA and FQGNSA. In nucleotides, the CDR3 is TGTGCCAGCAGCTTAGCGCCGGAGATGGGGGAGCTGTTTTTT. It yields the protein CASSLAPEMGELFF.

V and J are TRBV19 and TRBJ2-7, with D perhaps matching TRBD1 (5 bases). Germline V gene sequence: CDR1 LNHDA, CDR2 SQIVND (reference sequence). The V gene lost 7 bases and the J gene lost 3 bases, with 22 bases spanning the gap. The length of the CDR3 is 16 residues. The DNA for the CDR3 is TGTGCCAGTAAAGCCCATTCCCCGGACAAAAACTACGAGCAGTACTTC. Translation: CASKAHSPDKNYEQYF.

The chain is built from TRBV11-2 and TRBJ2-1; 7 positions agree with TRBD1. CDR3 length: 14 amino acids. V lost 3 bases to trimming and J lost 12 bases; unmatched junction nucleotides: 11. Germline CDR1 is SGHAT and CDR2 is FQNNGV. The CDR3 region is CASSLNSDRVWQFF. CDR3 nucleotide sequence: TGTGCCAGCAGCTTGAACTCCGACAGGGTTTGGCAGTTCTTC.

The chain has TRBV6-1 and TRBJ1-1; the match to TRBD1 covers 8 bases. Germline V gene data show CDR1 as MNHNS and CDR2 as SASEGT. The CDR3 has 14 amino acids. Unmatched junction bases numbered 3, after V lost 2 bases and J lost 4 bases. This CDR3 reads CASSENRGITEAFF. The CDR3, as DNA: TGTGCCAGCAGTGAAAACAGGGGGATCACTGAAGCTTTCTTT.

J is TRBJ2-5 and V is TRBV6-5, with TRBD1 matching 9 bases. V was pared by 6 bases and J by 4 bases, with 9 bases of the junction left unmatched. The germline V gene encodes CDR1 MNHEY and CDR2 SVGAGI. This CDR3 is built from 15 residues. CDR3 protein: CASRRTGVLGETQYF. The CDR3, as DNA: TGTGCCAGCAGGAGGACAGGGGTGTTAGGAGAGACCCAGTACTTC.

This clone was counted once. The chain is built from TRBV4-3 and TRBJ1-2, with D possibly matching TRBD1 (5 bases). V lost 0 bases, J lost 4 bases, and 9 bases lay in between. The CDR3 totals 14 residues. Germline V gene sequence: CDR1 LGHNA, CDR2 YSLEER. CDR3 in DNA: TGCGCCAGCAGCCAAGATTTTGGGGGCTATGGCTACACCTTC. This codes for CASSQDFGGYGYTF.

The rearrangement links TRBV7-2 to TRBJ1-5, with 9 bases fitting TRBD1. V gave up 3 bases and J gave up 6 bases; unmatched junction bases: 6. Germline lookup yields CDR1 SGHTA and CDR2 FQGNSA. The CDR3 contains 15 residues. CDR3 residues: CASSFGQGRAQPQHF. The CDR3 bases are TGTGCCAGCAGCTTCGGACAGGGGAGGGCTCAGCCCCAGCATTTT.

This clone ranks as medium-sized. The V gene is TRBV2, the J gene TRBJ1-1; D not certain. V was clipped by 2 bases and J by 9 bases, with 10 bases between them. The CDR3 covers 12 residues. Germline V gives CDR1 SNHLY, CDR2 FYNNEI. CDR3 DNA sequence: TGTGCCAGCAGTGAATCAGATTTTAAAGCTTTCTTT. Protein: CASSESDFKAFF. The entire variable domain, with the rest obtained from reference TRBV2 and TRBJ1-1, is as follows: EPEVTQTPSHQVTQMGQEVILRCVPISNHLYFYWYRQILGQKVEFLVSFYNNEISEKSEIFDDQFSVERPDGSNFTLKIRSTKLEDSAMYFCASSESDFKAFFGQGTRLTVV.

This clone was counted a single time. Written as DNA, the CDR3 is TGTGCCAGCAGCTACAGCACGGGGGTGGGTGAAAAACTGTTTTTT. This translates into CASSYSTGVGEKLFF. J is TRBJ1-4 and V is TRBV5-4; a possible D gene is TRBD1 (5 bases). The CDR3 has 15 amino acids. The V end was cut by 3 bases, the J end by 7 bases, with 16 bases between. CDR1 and CDR2 (germline): SGHNT, YYREEE (reference sequence).

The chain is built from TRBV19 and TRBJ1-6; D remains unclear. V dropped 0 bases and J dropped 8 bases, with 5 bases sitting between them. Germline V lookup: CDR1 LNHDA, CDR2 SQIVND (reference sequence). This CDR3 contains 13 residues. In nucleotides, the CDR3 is TGTGCCAGTAGTATAGATCGGGATTCACCCCTCCACTTT. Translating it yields CASSIDRDSPLHF.

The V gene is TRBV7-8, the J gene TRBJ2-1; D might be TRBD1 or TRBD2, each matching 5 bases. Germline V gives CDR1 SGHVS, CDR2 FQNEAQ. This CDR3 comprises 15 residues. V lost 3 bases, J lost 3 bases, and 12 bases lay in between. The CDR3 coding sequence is TGTGCCAGCAGCTTGGGGGTGAAAGACTACAATGAGCAGTTCTTC. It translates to CASSLGVKDYNEQFF. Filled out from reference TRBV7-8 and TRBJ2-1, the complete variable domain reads GAGVSQSPRYKVAKRGQDVALRCDPISGHVSLFWYQQALGQGPEFLTYFQNEAQLDKSGLPSDRFFAERPEGSVSTLKIQRTQQEDSAVYLCASSLGVKDYNEQFFGPGTRLTVL.

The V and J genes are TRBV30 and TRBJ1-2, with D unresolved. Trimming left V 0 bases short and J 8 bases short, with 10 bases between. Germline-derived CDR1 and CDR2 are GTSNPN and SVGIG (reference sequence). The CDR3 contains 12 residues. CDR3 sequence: CAWSVVIRGYTF. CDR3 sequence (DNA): TGTGCCTGGAGTGTAGTGATTAGGGGCTACACCTTC.

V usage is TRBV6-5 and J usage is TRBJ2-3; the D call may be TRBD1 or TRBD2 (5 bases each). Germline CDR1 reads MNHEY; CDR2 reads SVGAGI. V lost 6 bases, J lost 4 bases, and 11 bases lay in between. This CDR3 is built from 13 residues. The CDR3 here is CASRIVGADTQYF. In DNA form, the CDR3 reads TGTGCCAGCAGAATAGTGGGGGCAGATACGCAGTATTTT.

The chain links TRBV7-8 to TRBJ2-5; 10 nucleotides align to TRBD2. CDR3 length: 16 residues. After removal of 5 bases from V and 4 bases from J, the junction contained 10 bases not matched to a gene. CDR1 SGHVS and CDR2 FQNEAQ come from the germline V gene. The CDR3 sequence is CASSRNSGGGGETQYF. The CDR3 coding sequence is TGTGCCAGCAGCCGAAACAGCGGGGGGGGCGGAGAGACCCAGTACTTC.

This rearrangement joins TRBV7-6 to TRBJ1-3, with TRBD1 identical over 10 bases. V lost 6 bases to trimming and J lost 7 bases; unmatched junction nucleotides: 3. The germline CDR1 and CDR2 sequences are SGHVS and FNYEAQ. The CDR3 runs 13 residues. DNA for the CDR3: TGTGCCAGCAGTTTGGGACAGGGGAACACCATATATTTT. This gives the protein CASSLGQGNTIYF. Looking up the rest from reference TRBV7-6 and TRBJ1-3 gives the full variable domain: GAGVSQSPRYKVTKRGQDVALRCDPISGHVSLYWYRQALGQGPEFLTYFNYEAQQDKSGLPNDRFSAERPEGSISTLTIQRTEQRDSAMYRCASSLGQGNTIYFGEGSWLTVV.

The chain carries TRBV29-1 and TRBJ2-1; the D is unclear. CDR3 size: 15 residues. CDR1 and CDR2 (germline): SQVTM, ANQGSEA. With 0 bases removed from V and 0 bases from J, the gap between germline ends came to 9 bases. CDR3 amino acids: CSVEDPVLSYNEQFF. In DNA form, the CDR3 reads TGCAGCGTTGAAGATCCAGTACTCTCCTACAATGAGCAGTTCTTC.